This T cell receptor (beta chain) originates from a study of cytomegalovirus exposure and HLA in healthy donors. Findings of the study overall: Confirmation in vitro established that three CMV-associated chains were specific for CMV antigens.

As concerns this clone: What it recognizes is unknown.

Trimming cost V 2 bases and J 2 bases; bases outside gene matches: 1. Per the germline V gene, CDR1 is SGHAT and CDR2 is FQNNGV. The CDR3 spans 15 residues. The primer mix had 60 Vbeta and 13 Jbeta primers. Clones were read by immunoSEQ multiplex PCR, and TCRdb kept only the in-frame ones, dropping some. In the table there are about 130,000 clones, around 78% of which are singletons. V and J are TRBV11-2 and TRBJ2-2; 8 nucleotides agree with TRBD1. The receptor's source is a woman in her forties or fifties in good health and CMV-seronegative. Sequenced input: PBMCs. The CDR3 DNA follows: TGTGCCAGCAGCTTAACAGGGGGTAACACCGGGGAGCTGTTTTTT. It encodes CASSLTGGNTGELFF.